This T cell receptor beta chain comes out of a study of blood T cell repertoires in COVID-19. The germline V gene encodes CDR1 SQVTM and CDR2 ANQGSEA. The ends lost 6 bases at V and 5 bases at J; junction bases unmatched: 5. The CDR3 spans 12 residues. Clones were read by immunoSEQ multiplex PCR, and TCRdb kept only the in-frame ones, dropping some. In the table there are some 150,000 clones, around 84% of which are singletons. The chain carries TRBV29-1 and TRBJ2-5; 8 positions match TRBD1. This TCR was recovered from a man between 65 and 80 years old with acute or convalescent COVID-19. The sample was peripheral blood. The DNA for the CDR3 is TGCAGCGTCGACAGGGGACGGGAGACCCAGTACTTC. Protein: CSVDRGRETQYF. The full variable domain, with the rest looked up from reference TRBV29-1 and TRBJ2-5, is SAVISQKPSRDICQRGTSLTIQCQVDSQVTMMFWYRQQPGQSLTLIATANQGSEATYESGFVIDKFPISRPNLTFSTLTVSNMSPEDSSIYLCSVDRGRETQYFGPGTRLLVL.